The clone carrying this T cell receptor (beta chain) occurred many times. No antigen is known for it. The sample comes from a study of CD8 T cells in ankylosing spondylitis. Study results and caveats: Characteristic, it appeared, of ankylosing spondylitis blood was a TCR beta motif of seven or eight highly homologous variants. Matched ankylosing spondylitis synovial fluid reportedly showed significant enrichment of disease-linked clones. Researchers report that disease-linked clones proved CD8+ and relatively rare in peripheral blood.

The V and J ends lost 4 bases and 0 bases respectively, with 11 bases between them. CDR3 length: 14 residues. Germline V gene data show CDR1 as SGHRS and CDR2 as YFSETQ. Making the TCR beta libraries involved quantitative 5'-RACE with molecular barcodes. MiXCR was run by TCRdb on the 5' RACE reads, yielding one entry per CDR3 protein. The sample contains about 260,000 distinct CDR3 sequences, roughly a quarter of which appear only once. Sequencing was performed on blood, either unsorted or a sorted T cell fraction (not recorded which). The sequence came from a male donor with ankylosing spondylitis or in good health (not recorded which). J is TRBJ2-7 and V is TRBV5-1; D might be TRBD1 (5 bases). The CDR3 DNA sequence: TGCGCCAGCAGCCCGGAACAGGTCTCCTACGAGCAGTACTTC. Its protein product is CASSPEQVSYEQYF.